This T cell receptor (beta chain) derives from a study of T cells in localized non-small cell lung cancer. This table comes from immunoSEQ multiplex PCR, and its TCRdb copy is limited to in-frame clones, with some not included. This table holds over 2,000 clones, around 27% found once. Per the germline V gene, CDR1 is ENHRY and CDR2 is SYGVKD. This CDR3 region has 16 residues. To note about this clone: Its antigen is not identified. Its ends do not fully match the called genes, so a read error is possible.

General study findings and limits: Among blood samples, higher T cell density accompanied longer overall survival. Clonality of T cells reached its maximum in uninvolved adjacent lung, surpassing tumor. Because sequencing included only one region (of the tumor), heterogeneity remains possible.

The V and J genes are TRBV10-3 and TRBJ2-7; possibly TRBD1 for D (5 bases). This clonotype originated in a male donor older than 55 with stage II lung adenocarcinoma. The sequenced sample was normal lung tissue next to the tumor, obtained before any cancer treatment. As DNA, the CDR3 is TGTGCCATCAGTCAGTCTGGGGCCCTTCTCGTTTACGAGCAGTACTTC. Protein: CAISQSGALLVYEQYF.